This is a list of T cell receptor beta chains from one sample in a study of shared clonotypes between healthy human individuals. Only in-frame clones appear in the TCRdb table, and some are missing; sequencing was by immunoSEQ multiplex PCR. The profile shows under 2,000,000 clones, about 95% of them singletons. The sample consisted of naive CD8+ T cells sorted from blood. Every receptor here comes from a young man in good health. Each CDR3 is given with its conserved first and last residue. Fields, in order: V gene, CDR3 protein.

TRBV19	CASSITSRGNIYEQYF
TRBV28	CASTNQGFWQPQHF
TRBV6-5	CASSRREGGTDTQYF
TRBV4-1	CASSPYRDTMNTEAFF
TRBV4-1	CASSPRGQGAMREKLFF
TRBV19	CASSLMDSARNSPLHF
TRBV5-6	CASSFPPVGNEQFF
TRBV2	CASSDSVPETQYF
TRBV4-3	CASSQEAGVSYNEQFF
TRBV19	CASSIDGEHTEAFF
TRBV12-5	CASGLVRRDGYEQYF
TRBV13	CASRQGAAGELFF
TRBV2	CASSERAGGQETQYF
TRBV18	CASSPSRDGTYEQYF
TRBV7-2	CASSFSGVNEQFF
TRBV27	CASSSPDRGLEKLFF
TRBV6-6	CASSYSIVNEQFF
TRBV6-1	CASSEPLKGRQGVSEQYF
TRBV6-5	CASSYYDRGELDEQFF
TRBV2	CASRATGVNQPQHF
TRBV29-1	CSELAAYNEQFF
TRBV6-1	CASSEYSVVGQETQYF
TRBV29-1	CSVDLGTGSYEQYF
TRBV4-1	CASSQYIFEDTQYF
TRBV30	CAWSVQGLNTEAFF
TRBV6-5	CASSYSPGTEAFF
TRBV4-3	CASSLTQGNEQFF
TRBV6-5	CASSYSVEGDDGYTF
TRBV19	CASSIDLGEPQHF
TRBV10-2	CASSDRSVSSGMSTDTQYF
TRBV19	CASYRDTGELFF
TRBV11-2	CASSGGPGTYEQYF
TRBV6-1	CASSGPSNYGYTF
TRBV10-2	CASSFLGLDYEQYF
TRBV6-1	CASSESWPGSYEQYF
TRBV11-2	CASSPLGGSNTGELFF
TRBV11-2	CASSLDPGVTGYTF
TRBV4-2	CASSQTSPDTQYF
TRBV6-1	CASSEGRGEVYTQYF
TRBV14	CASSQVVPGRSSYNEQFF
TRBV11-2	CASSPDRGGEKLFF
TRBV20-1	CTGDYGYTF
TRBV7-9	CASSHNRGREKLFF
TRBV7-9	CASSFVLDNSYEQYF
TRBV29-1	CSVVFTAEYGYTF
TRBV15	CATSPTGNPYEQYF
TRBV29-1	CSVEIVGGANTEAFF
TRBV2	CASSEGLAGVSYNEQFF
TRBV7-9	CASSLGRNEQYF
TRBV29-1	CSVVLQGEEKLFF
TRBV7-9	CASSTLVGASGYEQYF
TRBV7-8	CASSSLRGATDTQYF
TRBV7-9	CASSLEGRGLGELFF
TRBV13	CASSSTSTSGGTDTQYF